The source of this T cell receptor beta chain is a study of blood T cell repertoires in COVID-19. TCRdb's copy holds only in-frame clones and misses some; the assay was immunoSEQ multiplex PCR. Of over 150,000 clones in the sample, approximately 90% were seen once. The CDR3 length is 13 residues. V was trimmed by 7 bases and J by 6 bases, leaving 15 bases between them. The source is a woman between 65 and 79 years old with COVID-19, enrolled during active disease. The source material was peripheral blood. The J gene is TRBJ1-2, the V gene TRBV12-3 or TRBV12-4; D is perhaps TRBD1 (5 bases). The CDR3 bases are TGTGCCAGCAATTCTTGGGGGGAGGATGGCTACACCTTC. Translating it yields CASNSWGEDGYTF.